This TCR beta chain was captured by sequencing in a study of shared clonotypes between healthy human individuals. Whole-study results and caveats: Compared with memory subsets, naive subsets generally had larger estimated richness.

As to this clone: The target antigen is unknown.

TCRdb's table, derived via immunoSEQ multiplex PCR, lists solely in-frame clones and lacks some. The table has around 2.1 million clones, 85% to 95% seen once. Terminally differentiated effector memory CD45RA+ cells were excluded from the naive CD8 cells, which were CD45RO-negative and positively selected for CCR7. The V and J ends lost 3 bases and 4 bases respectively, with 15 bases between them. Germline CDR1 LNHDA, CDR2 SQIVND (reference sequence). The CDR3 is 15 residues long. The genes are TRBV19 and TRBJ1-1; a possible D gene is TRBD1 (6 bases). Sequenced material: naive CD8+ T cells from PBMCs. This clonotype originated in a man aged 18 to 35 in good health. Some clones in this sample may be carry-over from other donors' samples. The CDR3 region is CASSITPGASTEAFF. In nucleotides, the CDR3 is TGTGCCAGTAGTATCACTCCAGGGGCAAGCACTGAAGCTTTCTTT.